The next 3 T cell receptor beta chains were all read from a single sample in a study of control samples from healthy donors and cancer patients. This table comes from immunoSEQ multiplex PCR, and its TCRdb copy is limited to in-frame clones, with some not included. Among 120,000 or so clones listed, over 80% were seen once. Input material: PBMCs. These receptors originate from a man of 80 years or more with head and neck cancer.

The chain employs TRBV18 and TRBJ2-3; 8 bases map to TRBD1. With V trimmed by 11 bases and J by 3 bases, 10 bases remained unmatched. The CDR3 is 14 amino acids. The germline CDR1 and CDR2 sequences are KGHSH and LQKENI. CDR3 nucleotides: TGTGCCGGAGCCGGACAGGGTCATACAGATACGCAGTATTTT. Its protein product is CAGAGQGHTDTQYF. Drawing the rest from reference TRBV18 and TRBJ2-3, the complete variable domain is NAGVMQNPRHLVRRRGQEARLRCSPMKGHSHVYWYRQLPEEGLKFMVYLQKENIIDESGMPKERFSAEFPKEGPSILRIQQVVRGDSAAYFCAGAGQGHTDTQYFGPGTRLTVL.

The V gene is TRBV6-2 or TRBV6-3, the J gene TRBJ2-5; weak D call: TRBD1 (5 bases). The germline gives CDR1 MNHEY, CDR2 SVGEGT. The CDR3 spans 15 residues. Trimming took off 5 bases at V and 4 bases at J, with 17 bases between the two ends. The CDR3 DNA is TGTGCCAGCAGTCCAACAGGTATTAGGGGAGAGACCCAGTACTTC. Protein: CASSPTGIRGETQYF.

V gene TRBV19 combines with J gene TRBJ1-5, with 11 positions matching TRBD1. The CDR3 is made up of 17 amino acids. Germline CDR1 and CDR2: LNHDA and SQIVND (reference sequence). Losses at the gene ends were 7 bases for V and 6 bases for J; bases not matched to a gene: 14. The CDR3 is CASTAEWRTGGFQPQHF. The CDR3 nucleotides read TGTGCCAGTACCGCAGAGTGGAGGACAGGGGGCTTTCAGCCCCAGCATTTT.